These 10 T cell receptor beta chains came from one sample sequenced in a study of cytomegalovirus exposure and HLA in healthy donors. Amplification used 60 Vbeta primers and 13 Jbeta primers. This table comes from immunoSEQ multiplex PCR, and its TCRdb copy is limited to in-frame clones, with some not included. The listing contains 95,000 to 150,000 clones. Material: PBMCs. All receptors derive from a young man in good health and CMV-seronegative.

J is TRBJ2-1 and V is TRBV14; 11 nucleotides align to TRBD2. The V and J ends lost 2 bases and 8 bases, in that order; junction bases with no gene match: 11. The CDR3 contains 17 residues. Germline-derived CDR1 and CDR2 are SGHDN and FVKESK. The CDR3 DNA reads as TGTGCCAGCAGCCAAATGATAATAGCGGGAGGGCCATATGAGCAGTTCTTC. This gives the protein CASSQMIIAGGPYEQFF. The full variable domain, its missing parts supplied by reference TRBV14 and TRBJ2-1, is EAGVTQFPSHSVIEKGQTVTLRCDPISGHDNLYWYRRVMGKEIKFLLHFVKESKQDESGMPNNRFLAERTGGTYSTLKVQPAELEDSGVYFCASSQMIIAGGPYEQFFGPGTRLTVL.

This chain uses TRBV10-3 with TRBJ2-7, with 8 bases that match TRBD1. This CDR3 spans 13 amino acids. Germline V gene lookup returns CDR1 ENHRY and CDR2 SYGVKD. V was pared by 8 bases and J by 4 bases, with 7 bases of the junction left unmatched. The CDR3 nucleotides are TGTGCCATCGGAGACAGGGGCCCGTACGAGCAGTACTTC. This sequence encodes CAIGDRGPYEQYF.

In DNA, the CDR3 is TGTGCCAGCACCCTCGGGACAGGGTACACCGGGGAGCTGTTTTTT. Its translation: CASTLGTGYTGELFF. The J gene is TRBJ2-2, the V gene TRBV27; 9 bases align to TRBD1. CDR1 and CDR2 (germline): MNHEY, SMNVEV (reference sequence). V dropped 7 bases and J dropped 3; count of bases not matched to a gene: 6. The CDR3 loop spans 15 amino acids.

This CDR3 is CASSMDSPQLWGYTF. The CDR3 nucleotides are TGTGCCAGCAGTATGGACTCCCCCCAATTATGGGGCTACACCTTC. V usage is TRBV6-1 and J usage is TRBJ1-2; no clear D. Trimming cost V 5 bases and J 8 bases, with 21 bases left between them. The CDR3 contains 15 residues. Germline values: CDR1 MNHNS, CDR2 SASEGT.

The chain uses TRBV7-2 and TRBJ2-1, with 9 nucleotides matching TRBD2. J was trimmed by 12 bases and V by 5 bases; bases with no gene match: 14. The germline gives CDR1 SGHTA, CDR2 FQGNSA. CDR3 length: 15 residues. The CDR3 loop is CASSADPSGIGRQFF. CDR3 DNA sequence: TGTGCCAGCAGCGCAGACCCTAGCGGGATTGGGAGGCAGTTCTTC.

The chain has TRBV10-1 and TRBJ2-7; perhaps TRBD2 as D (5 bases). The CDR3 runs to 16 residues. V shed 0 bases and J shed 3 bases, with 15 bases lying between them. Germline V gene sequence: CDR1 WNHNN, CDR2 SYGVQD (reference sequence). The CDR3 DNA reads TGCGCCAGCAGTGAGTCCGGACTCCTGGTGCTCTACGAGCAGTACTTC. It yields the protein CASSESGLLVLYEQYF.

This chain joins TRBV15 and TRBJ2-1; D may be TRBD2 (5 bases). There are 14 residues in the CDR3. Between the trimmed V and J ends, which lost 0 bases and 7 bases, there was a span of 10 bases. The germline V gene has CDR1 LNHNV and CDR2 YYDKDF (reference sequence). The CDR3 DNA is TGTGCCACCAGCAGAGATTTTTCGGGGAATGAGCAGTTCTTC. Translation gives CATSRDFSGNEQFF.

The CDR3 sequence is CASSLRTSGVTGELFF. DNA for the CDR3: TGTGCCAGCAGCTTGAGGACCAGCGGGGTCACCGGGGAGCTGTTTTTT. This chain links TRBV5-4 with TRBJ2-2; 7 bases are a match to TRBD2. J gave up 4 bases and V 1 base, and 7 bases lay outside the gene matches. Germline CDR1 SGHNT, CDR2 YYREEE (reference sequence). The CDR3 is 16 residues long.

This chain joins TRBV5-4 and TRBJ2-1, with D perhaps matching TRBD1 (6 bases). Germline-derived CDR1 and CDR2 are SGHNT and YYREEE (reference sequence). Trimming removed 7 bases at V and 4 bases at J, with 18 bases between. This CDR3 has 15 amino acids. Here the CDR3 reads CASRSGERRYNEQFF. Here the CDR3 DNA reads TGTGCCAGCCGTTCAGGGGAGCGGCGGTACAATGAGCAGTTCTTC.

The chain has TRBV6-1 and TRBJ1-2; D unresolved. The CDR3 loop spans 12 amino acids. Between the trimmed V and J ends, which lost 4 bases and 1 base, there was a span of 4 bases. CDR1 is MNHNS, CDR2 SASEGT, per germline. The CDR3 nucleotides are TGTGCCAGCAGTGGAGATAACTATGGCTACACCTTC. Its protein product is CASSGDNYGYTF.